The 32 T cell receptor beta chains below come from one sample, sequenced in a study of identical twins. TCRdb used MiXCR to reprocess the 5' RACE reads, holding one entry per CDR3 protein. The sample carries a few hundred thousand distinct CDR3 sequences, around 9.7% recorded once. This sample also belongs to another study, concerning yellow fever vaccine responses in identical twins.

The specimen sequenced was CD8+ T cells sorted from blood. Every receptor here comes from a woman between 18 and 30 years old in good health.

J is TRBJ2-5 and V is TRBV7-9, with TRBD1 identical over 7 bases. The CDR3 loop spans 14 amino acids. V lost 1 base, J lost 3 bases, and 2 bases stayed unmatched. Germline V gives CDR1 SEHNR, CDR2 FQNEAQ (reference sequence). The CDR3 coding sequence is TGTGCCAGCAGCTTAGATGACAGGGAAGAGACCCAGTACTTC. Translating it yields CASSLDDREETQYF.

The chain recombines TRBV12-3 or TRBV12-4 with TRBJ2-1; 13 bases agree with TRBD2. The CDR3 consists of 18 residues. Losses at the gene ends were 6 bases for V and 2 bases for J; bases not matched to a gene: 10. CDR3 in DNA: TGTGCCAGCAGGACACCTCAACTAGCGGGAGGGCCCTACAATGAGCAGTTCTTC. It codes for CASRTPQLAGGPYNEQFF.

This clonotype has a handful of counts. The chain carries TRBV6-2 or TRBV6-3 and TRBJ2-7; TRBD2 agrees at 8 bases. The V gene end was trimmed by 1 base and the J gene end by 6 bases; junction bases not matched to a gene: 2. CDR1 is MNHEY and CDR2 is SVGEGT in the germline V gene. The CDR3 loop spans 13 amino acids. CDR3 loop: CASSYWSGSEQYF. The CDR3 bases are TGTGCCAGCAGTTACTGGAGCGGGAGCGAGCAGTACTTC.

A few counts support this clonotype. CDR3 sequence (DNA): TGTGCCAGCTCACAACAGGGATCTGGAAACACCATATATTTT. Translating gives CASSQQGSGNTIYF. This chain joins TRBV18 and TRBJ1-3, with D perhaps matching TRBD1 (6 bases). The CDR3 covers 14 residues. Deletions cut 4 bases from V and 1 base from J, with 8 bases between. Germline V gene data show CDR1 as KGHSH and CDR2 as LQKENI.

This clonotype was observed many times. V is TRBV7-8 and J is TRBJ2-1; D uncertain. With 1 base removed from V and 12 bases from J, the gap between germline ends came to 10 bases. There are 12 residues in the CDR3. CDR1 SGHVS and CDR2 FQNEAQ come from the germline V gene. For the CDR3, the DNA is TGTGCCAGCAGCTTAGGCGCGAACGCGCAGTTCTTC. Its translation is CASSLGANAQFF.

The chain is built from TRBV6-1 and TRBJ2-7; D assignment may be TRBD1 or TRBD2 (5 bases each). This CDR3 is built from 14 residues. V lost 10 bases and J lost 2, with 18 bases in between. In germline, CDR1 is MNHNS, CDR2 SASEGT. This chain's CDR3 is CATTPRDATYEQYF. The CDR3 nucleotides read TGTGCCACCACCCCCCGGGACGCCACCTACGAGCAGTACTTC.

In DNA form, the CDR3 reads TGCGCCAGCAGCTCTTGGGGCTCCACCTACGAGCAGTACTTC. Protein product: CASSSWGSTYEQYF. The rearrangement joins TRBV5-1 to TRBJ2-7; TRBD1 is a possible D gene (5 bases). Per germline, CDR1 SGHRS and CDR2 YFSETQ. With 3 bases removed from V and 2 bases from J, the gap between germline ends came to 12 bases. There are 14 residues in the CDR3.

This clonotype occurred once. A much larger clone lies one base from this, so it may be a read error. V and J are TRBV7-8 and TRBJ2-3; D not certain. This CDR3 has 14 residues. Looked up from germline, CDR1 is SGHVS and CDR2 is FQNEAQ. V was cut by 4 bases and J by 1 base, with 9 bases left in between. The CDR3 coding sequence is TGTGCCAGCAGCTACCGGGCGGGCACAGATACGCAGTATTTT. It yields the protein CASSYRAGTDTQYF.

This chain connects TRBV29-1 to TRBJ2-3; 8 positions agree with TRBD1. The CDR3 consists of 14 residues. CDR1 is SQVTM and CDR2 is ANQGSEA in the germline V gene. Unmatched junction bases numbered 3, after V lost 0 bases and J lost 4 bases. The CDR3 spells CSVEERQGSDTQYF. CDR3 sequence (DNA): TGCAGCGTTGAAGAACGACAGGGGTCAGATACGCAGTATTTT.

The rearrangement uses TRBV19 and TRBJ2-7; possibly TRBD1 for D (6 bases). Trimming removed 5 bases at V and 0 bases at J, with 11 bases between. The CDR3 totals 14 residues. CDR1 and CDR2 (germline): LNHDA, SQIVND (reference sequence). CDR3 sequence reads: CASSEQGFSYEQYF. The CDR3 region has the DNA TGTGCCAGTAGTGAACAGGGATTCTCCTACGAGCAGTACTTC. The full variable domain, rest sourced from reference TRBV19 and TRBJ2-7, is DGGITQSPKYLFRKEGQNVTLSCEQNLNHDAMYWYRQDPGQGLRLIYYSQIVNDFQKGDIAEGYSVSREKKESFPLTVTSAQKNPTAFYLCASSEQGFSYEQYFGPGTRLTVT.

This clonotype was seen a few times. The chain employs TRBV10-3 and TRBJ2-7; TRBD2 agrees at 9 bases. Trimming at V came to 6 bases and at J to 1 base, leaving 7 bases not matched to a gene. This CDR3 region has 15 residues. Germline V gives CDR1 ENHRY, CDR2 SYGVKD. CDR3 region: CAIRLGAGGSYEQYF. The CDR3 region has the DNA TGTGCCATCAGGCTTGGAGCGGGGGGTTCCTACGAGCAGTACTTC.

This clonotype was counted a single time. This may come from a read error, since a much larger clone is one base off. V usage is TRBV4-3 and J usage is TRBJ2-1, with D unclear. V lost 4 bases and J lost 9, with 22 bases in between. Germline values: CDR1 LGHNA, CDR2 YSLEER. The CDR3 extends over 16 amino acids. This CDR3 reads CASSRERAYLYSEQFF. The CDR3 DNA reads TGCGCCAGCAGCCGAGAACGGGCTTACCTTTATAGTGAGCAGTTCTTC.

With respect to this clonotype: A clone one base away is much larger, so this may be a read error. No conserved phenylalanine or tryptophan ends this CDR3, so it is likely a read error. This chain links TRBV4-1 with TRBJ2-1; TRBD1 agrees at 9 bases. Germline values: CDR1 MGHRA, CDR2 YSYEKL. The CDR3 loop spans 16 amino acids. V was clipped by 4 bases and J by 8 bases; unmatched bases: 12. The CDR3 nucleotides are TGCGCCAGCAGCCCGATTCTTGACAGGGGGTACGATGAGCAGTTCCTC. This encodes CASSPILDRGYDEQFL.

This chain uses TRBV12-3 or TRBV12-4 with TRBJ2-5; D might be TRBD2 (5 bases). This CDR3 region has 16 residues. V was clipped by 3 bases and J by 5 bases, with 19 bases between them. CDR3 in amino acids: CASSFNAGPPGETQYF. CDR3 in DNA: TGTGCCAGCAGTTTTAATGCCGGGCCGCCGGGGGAGACCCAGTACTTC.

The chain employs TRBV4-3 and TRBJ2-7, with D possibly TRBD2 on 6 matching bases. The V gene lost 4 bases and the J gene lost 5 bases, with 15 bases spanning the gap. Looked up from germline, CDR1 is LGHNA and CDR2 is YSLEER. This CDR3 contains 14 residues. CDR3 sequence (DNA): TGCGCCAGCAGCCTCACCCGGACTACTGACGAGCAGTACTTC. It specifies CASSLTRTTDEQYF.

The rearrangement links TRBV7-9 to TRBJ2-1, with a weak D call TRBD2 (5 bases). V lost 4 bases and J 12 bases, leaving 28 bases between the germline ends. The CDR3 totals 17 residues. Germline-derived CDR1 and CDR2 are SEHNR and FQNEAQ (reference sequence). The CDR3 region has the DNA TGTGCCAGCAGCTCTCTCAACCGGGAACAATTCTCTCCAACGCAGTTCTTC. Its protein product is CASSSLNREQFSPTQFF.

The rearrangement joins TRBV12-3 or TRBV12-4 to TRBJ2-2; TRBD2 is a possible D gene (7 bases). V was shortened by 3 bases and J by 7 bases, with 12 bases between the two germline ends. This CDR3 has 14 residues. The CDR3 sequence: CASSFRGAYGELFF. For the CDR3, the DNA is TGTGCCAGCAGTTTTCGGGGGGCATACGGGGAGCTGTTTTTT.

This clonotype occurred many times. The V and J genes are TRBV27 and TRBJ1-2; tentative D call: TRBD1 (6 bases). Trimming took off 2 bases at V and 7 bases at J, with 11 bases between the two ends. The CDR3 is 13 amino acids. Germline CDR1 is MNHEY and CDR2 is SMNVEV (reference sequence). The chain's CDR3 is CASSLARGSGYTF. CDR3 nucleotide sequence: TGTGCCAGCAGTTTAGCCAGGGGTAGTGGCTACACCTTC.

This clonotype appeared a few times. The rearrangement links TRBV7-9 to TRBJ2-1, with 7 bases matching TRBD2. V was pared by 4 bases and J by 5 bases, with 11 bases of the junction left unmatched. Germline V gene data show CDR1 as SEHNR and CDR2 as FQNEAQ (reference sequence). The CDR3 sequence is 16 residues long. CDR3 coding DNA: TGTGCCAGCAGCTGGGGGGGTTCTACTAACAACAATGAGCAGTTCTTC. Amino acid sequence: CASSWGGSTNNNEQFF. The full variable domain, with the rest looked up from reference TRBV7-9 and TRBJ2-1, is DTGVSQNPRHKITKRGQNVTFRCDPISEHNRLYWYRQTLGQGPEFLTYFQNEAQLEKSRLLSDRFSAERPKGSFSTLEIQRTEQGDSAMYLCASSWGGSTNNNEQFFGPGTRLTVL.

This clonotype was observed many times. The DNA of the CDR3 is TGTGCCAGCAGCCCCGGGACACAAGGGGGGTACGAGCAGTACTTC. Its translation is CASSPGTQGGYEQYF. The chain links TRBV11-1 to TRBJ2-7; D is perhaps TRBD1 or TRBD2 (6 bases each). The length of the CDR3 is 15 residues. Per germline, CDR1 SGHAT and CDR2 FQDESV (reference sequence). V was cut by 5 bases and J by 4 bases, with 18 bases left in between.

The chain combines TRBV2 with TRBJ2-1; a possible D gene is TRBD1 (6 bases). This CDR3 spans 16 amino acids. Germline-derived CDR1 and CDR2 are SNHLY and FYNNEI. V was clipped by 6 bases and J by 5 bases, with 20 bases between them. The CDR3 bases are TGTGCCAGCAGATCATGGGGGCCACCCCTAAACAATGAGCAGTTCTTC. This codes for CASRSWGPPLNNEQFF.

This clonotype was recorded many times. The chain carries TRBV5-6 and TRBJ2-1, with D possibly matching TRBD2 (6 bases). Deletions cut 0 bases from V and 9 bases from J, with 7 bases between. The CDR3 has 12 residues. Germline values: CDR1 SGHDT, CDR2 YYEEEE. The CDR3 DNA reads TGTGCCAGCAGCTTGGGGAGGGGTGAGCAGTTCTTC. Translating gives CASSLGRGEQFF.

This clonotype was detected only a few times. This sequence joins TRBV11-1 and TRBJ2-3; 12 bases align to TRBD2. Germline-derived CDR1 and CDR2 are SGHAT and FQDESV (reference sequence). The CDR3 length is 18 residues. Trimming removed 6 bases from V and 2 bases from J; junction bases left unmatched: 12. The CDR3 DNA follows: TGTGCCAGCAGATCTAAGAAAACTAGCGGGAGGAACACAGATACGCAGTATTTT. It translates to CASRSKKTSGRNTDTQYF.

This clonotype was seen a few times. V is TRBV28 and J is TRBJ2-7; the D gene could be TRBD1 or TRBD2 (5 bases each). This CDR3 comprises 13 residues. CDR1 and CDR2 (germline): MDHEN, SYDVKM. The V end lost 6 bases, the J end lost 7 bases, and 16 bases lay between the germline ends. In nucleotides, the CDR3 is TGTGCCAGCAGGCCGGGGCAGGGCGGGGAGCAGTACTTC. Translating it yields CASRPGQGGEQYF.

This clonotype was counted only a few times. The chain recombines TRBV10-3 with TRBJ2-7; D is possibly TRBD1 (5 bases). This CDR3 contains 15 residues. V was trimmed by 5 bases and J by 5 bases, leaving 19 bases between them. Per germline, CDR1 ENHRY and CDR2 SYGVKD. CDR3: CAISSASQTGDEQYF. CDR3 in DNA: TGTGCCATCAGTTCCGCCAGTCAAACAGGAGACGAGCAGTACTTC.

The genes are TRBV4-3 and TRBJ2-1; D is undetermined. The germline V gene encodes CDR1 LGHNA and CDR2 YSLEER. V was trimmed by 1 base and J by 5 bases, leaving 9 bases between them. The CDR3 is 14 residues long. CDR3 nucleotides: TGCGCCAGCAGCCAAGGAGTTGCGGACAATGAGCAGTTCTTC. It is translated as CASSQGVADNEQFF.

The chain combines TRBV30 with TRBJ2-5; D call uncertain. Germline V gene lookup returns CDR1 GTSNPN and CDR2 SVGIG (reference sequence). V lost 4 bases and J 1 base, leaving 7 bases between the germline ends. The CDR3 sequence is 12 residues long. Written as DNA, the CDR3 is TGTGCCTGGAACGGATTCCAAGAGACCCAGTACTTC. Protein: CAWNGFQETQYF.

The table lists this clonotype with a count of one. V gene TRBV11-2 combines with J gene TRBJ2-1, with D unresolved. The CDR3 is made up of 13 amino acids. The V end was cut by 2 bases, the J end by 5 bases, with 7 bases between. Germline CDR1 is SGHAT and CDR2 is FQNNGV. The DNA for the CDR3 is TGTGCCAGCAGCTTATGGGCGAACAATGAGCAGTTCTTC. Protein sequence: CASSLWANNEQFF.

The chain uses TRBV20-1 and TRBJ1-1; possible D gene TRBD1, 6 bases. From germline, CDR1 is DFQATT and CDR2 SNEGSKA (reference sequence). The CDR3 spans 15 residues. Trimming cost V 3 bases and J 0 bases, with 14 bases left between them. The CDR3 sequence: CSARVQGTVNTEAFF. The CDR3 nucleotides read TGCAGTGCTAGGGTTCAGGGGACCGTGAACACTGAAGCTTTCTTT.

This clonotype was counted only a few times. The chain carries TRBV6-4 and TRBJ2-3, with TRBD2 matching 7 bases. This CDR3 is 15 amino acids long. The ends lost 4 bases at V and 0 bases at J; junction bases unmatched: 4. CDR1 is MRHNA and CDR2 is SNTAGT in the germline V gene. DNA of the CDR3: TGTGCCAGCAGTGTTGAGCGGGGCAGCACAGATACGCAGTATTTT. Translation: CASSVERGSTDTQYF.

This clonotype was counted only a few times. The gene calls are TRBV5-8 and TRBJ2-7, with D hard to call. CDR3 length: 17 amino acids. V gave up 1 base and J gave up 0 bases, with 17 bases separating them. Germline lookup yields CDR1 SGHTS and CDR2 YDEGEE. The CDR3 region is CASSLFIYGSSSYEQYF. Written as DNA, the CDR3 is TGTGCCAGCAGCTTGTTTATTTATGGCTCTAGCTCCTACGAGCAGTACTTC.

This clonotype was seen ten or more times. The rearrangement joins TRBV29-1 to TRBJ2-5; the match to TRBD2 covers 8 bases. CDR3 length equals 15 residues. The germline V gene has CDR1 SQVTM and CDR2 ANQGSEA. With 7 bases clipped from V and 5 bases from J, the junction kept 15 bases outside the gene matches. CDR3 coding DNA: TGCAGCGCTTGTAGAGCGGGAGAAGTTCGGGAGACCCAGTACTTC. It specifies CSACRAGEVRETQYF.